These T cell receptor beta chains were read from a single sample in a study of shared T cell receptors in the human thymus. Only in-frame clones appear in the TCRdb table, and some are missing; sequencing was by immunoSEQ multiplex PCR. The table lists approximately 730,000 clones, roughly 88% of them singletons. The same sample was also used in a study of human thymus T cells.

Source material: thymocytes. The receptors shown here come from a girl under two years old with a congenital heart defect. CDR3s include the opening cysteine and the closing phenylalanine or tryptophan. A D gene is named only where the DNA matches it firmly. Clone size is not always given. Where it is, it says once, few, many or a class for expanded clones.

D,size,J,V,CDR3,DNA
TRBD1,.,TRBJ1-2,TRBV6-5,CASSGQVTGYTF,TGTGCCAGCAGTGGACAGGTGACTGGCTACACCTTC
.,.,TRBJ2-3,TRBV4-1,CASSLGTHTDTQYF,TGCGCCAGCAGTCTGGGGACTCACACAGATACGCAGTATTTT
TRBD1,.,TRBJ1-2,TRBV2,CAIQVKGTGVGYTF,TGTGCCATCCAAGTGAAGGGAACAGGGGTAGGCTACACCTTC
TRBD1,.,TRBJ2-5,TRBV6-5,CASSTLGDRGTQYF,TGTGCCAGCAGCACGCTAGGGGACAGGGGCACCCAGTACTTC
TRBD2,.,TRBJ2-1,TRBV27,CASSFRTSGVNNEQFF,TGTGCCAGCAGTTTCCGGACTAGCGGGGTCAACAATGAGCAGTTCTTC
.,.,TRBJ1-2,TRBV15,CATSTQGLRGYTF,TGTGCCACCAGCACCCAGGGGCTCCGAGGCTACACCTTC
TRBD1,few,TRBJ1-1,TRBV2,CATTGQGAHEAFF,TGTGCCACAACGGGACAGGGGGCTCATGAAGCTTTCTTT
.,.,TRBJ2-7,TRBV2,CASSQLKRVGGQPYEQYF,TGTGCCAGCAGTCAACTCAAAAGGGTCGGGGGACAGCCCTACGAGCAGTACTTC
.,.,TRBJ2-2,TRBV11-3,CASSFGQGGVTGELFF,TGTGCCAGCAGCTTTGGACAGGGAGGGGTCACCGGGGAGCTGTTTTTT
TRBD1,.,TRBJ1-2,TRBV5-4,CASSTRTGSPNYGYTF,TGTGCCAGCAGTACTCGGACAGGGTCACCTAACTATGGCTACACCTTC
.,.,TRBJ1-4,TRBV27,CASPGIGNEKLFF,TGTGCCAGCCCGGGGATCGGTAATGAAAAACTGTTTTTT
.,.,TRBJ1-2,TRBV7-3,CASSLNSGGYGYTF,TGTGCCAGCAGCTTAAATTCCGGGGGCTATGGCTACACCTTC
.,.,TRBJ2-7,TRBV19,CASSIGKQKAGFGQYF,TGTGCCAGTAGTATAGGGAAACAGAAAGCCGGCTTTGGGCAGTACTTC
.,.,TRBJ1-6,TRBV5-4,CASSLDYRESTPLHF,TGTGCCAGCAGCTTGGACTACAGGGAGAGTACACCCCTCCACTTT
TRBD2,.,TRBJ2-1,TRBV7-8,CASSSGPAGGYEQFF,TGTGCCAGCAGCTCCGGACCGGCGGGGGGCTATGAGCAGTTCTTC
.,few,TRBJ1-2,TRBV5-1,CASSPKTTGSVRGYTF,TGCGCCAGCAGCCCTAAAACCACAGGGAGCGTTCGGGGCTACACCTTC